This TCR beta chain was identified in a study of cytomegalovirus exposure and HLA in healthy donors. Primers: 60 Vbeta forward and 13 Jbeta reverse. Libraries were prepared by immunoSEQ multiplex PCR; TCRdb keeps only in-frame clonotypes and omits some of them. The sample has approximately 110,000 clones, 55% to 65% seen once. Per germline, CDR1 SGHAT and CDR2 FQNNGV. Trimming removed 4 bases at V and 5 bases at J, with 17 bases between. CDR3 length: 15 residues. Sequenced: PBMCs. This TCR was sampled from a woman in her twenties or thirties in good health and CMV-seronegative. The V and J genes are TRBV11-2 and TRBJ1-2, with D tentatively TRBD1 (6 bases). The CDR3 sequence: CASSSITGQRYGYTF. In DNA, the CDR3 is TGTGCCAGCAGCTCCATCACCGGACAGAGATATGGCTACACCTTC.